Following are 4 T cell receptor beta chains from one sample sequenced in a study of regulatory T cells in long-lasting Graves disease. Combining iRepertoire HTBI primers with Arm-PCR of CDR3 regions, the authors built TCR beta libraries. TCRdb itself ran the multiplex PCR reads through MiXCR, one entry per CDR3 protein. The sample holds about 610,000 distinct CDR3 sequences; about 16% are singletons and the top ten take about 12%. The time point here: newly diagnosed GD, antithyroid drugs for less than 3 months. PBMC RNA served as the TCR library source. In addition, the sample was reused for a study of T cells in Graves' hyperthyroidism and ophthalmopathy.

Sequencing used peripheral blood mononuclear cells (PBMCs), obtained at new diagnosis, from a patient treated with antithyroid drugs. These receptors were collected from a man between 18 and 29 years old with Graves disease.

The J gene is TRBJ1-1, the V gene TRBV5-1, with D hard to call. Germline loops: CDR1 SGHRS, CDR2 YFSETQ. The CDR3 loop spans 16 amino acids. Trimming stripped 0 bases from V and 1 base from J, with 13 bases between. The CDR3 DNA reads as TGCGCCAGCAGCTTGGCGGTCGTCGGTGAGAACACTGAAGCTTTCTTT. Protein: CASSLAVVGENTEAFF. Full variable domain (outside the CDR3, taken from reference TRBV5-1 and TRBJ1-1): KAGVTQTPRYLIKTRGQQVTLSCSPISGHRSVSWYQQTPGQGLQFLFEYFSETQRNKGNFPGRFSGRQFSNSRSEMNVSTLELGDSALYLCASSLAVVGENTEAFFGQGTRLTVV.

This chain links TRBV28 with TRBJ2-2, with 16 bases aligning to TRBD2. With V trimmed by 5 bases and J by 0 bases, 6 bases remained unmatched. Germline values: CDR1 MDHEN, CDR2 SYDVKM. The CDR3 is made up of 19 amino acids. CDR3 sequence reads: CASSQGLAGGKSNTGELFF. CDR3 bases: TGTGCCAGCAGTCAGGGACTAGCGGGAGGGAAATCGAACACCGGGGAGCTGTTTTTT.

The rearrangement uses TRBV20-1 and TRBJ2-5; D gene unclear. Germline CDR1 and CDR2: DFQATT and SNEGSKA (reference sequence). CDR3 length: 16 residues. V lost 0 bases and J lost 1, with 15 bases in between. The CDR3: CSAREIRKFLQETQYF. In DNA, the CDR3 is TGCAGTGCTAGAGAAATTCGGAAATTTCTCCAAGAGACCCAGTACTTC.

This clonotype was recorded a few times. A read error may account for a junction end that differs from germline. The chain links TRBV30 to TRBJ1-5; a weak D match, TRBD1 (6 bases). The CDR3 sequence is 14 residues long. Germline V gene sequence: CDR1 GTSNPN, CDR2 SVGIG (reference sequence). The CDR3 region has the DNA TGTGCCTGGAGTTCGGGGACACAGAATCAGCCCCGGCATTTT. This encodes CAWSSGTQNQPRHF.